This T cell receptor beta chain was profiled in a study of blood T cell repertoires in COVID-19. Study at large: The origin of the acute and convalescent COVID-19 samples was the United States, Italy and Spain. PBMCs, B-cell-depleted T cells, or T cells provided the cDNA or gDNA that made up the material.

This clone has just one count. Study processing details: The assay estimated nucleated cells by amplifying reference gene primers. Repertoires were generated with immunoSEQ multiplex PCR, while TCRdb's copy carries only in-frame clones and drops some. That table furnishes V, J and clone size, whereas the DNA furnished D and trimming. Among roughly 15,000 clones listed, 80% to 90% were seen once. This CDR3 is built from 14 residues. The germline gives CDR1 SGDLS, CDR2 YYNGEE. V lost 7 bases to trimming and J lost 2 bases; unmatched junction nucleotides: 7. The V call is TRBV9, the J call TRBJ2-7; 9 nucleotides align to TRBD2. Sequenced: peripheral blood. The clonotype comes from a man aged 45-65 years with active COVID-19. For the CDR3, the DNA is TGTGCCAGCGCGAGGGCTAGCGGGGCCTACGAGCAGTACTTC. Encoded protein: CASARASGAYEQYF.